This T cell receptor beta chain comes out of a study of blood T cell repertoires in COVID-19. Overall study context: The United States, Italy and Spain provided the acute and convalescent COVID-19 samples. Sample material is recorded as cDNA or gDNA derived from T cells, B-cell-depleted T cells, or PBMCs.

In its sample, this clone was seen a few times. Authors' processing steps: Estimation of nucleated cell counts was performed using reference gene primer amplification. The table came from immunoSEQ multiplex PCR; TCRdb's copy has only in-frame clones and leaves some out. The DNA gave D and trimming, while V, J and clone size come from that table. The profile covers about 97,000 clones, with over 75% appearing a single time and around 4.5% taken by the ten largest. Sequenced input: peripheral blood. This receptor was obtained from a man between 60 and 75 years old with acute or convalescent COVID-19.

The CDR3 bases are TGCAGTGCTAGTTTCAGGGATAGCAATCAGCCCCAGCATTTT. It yields the protein CSASFRDSNQPQHF. This rearrangement joins TRBV20-1 to TRBJ1-5; D possibly corresponds to TRBD1 (5 bases). The CDR3 length is 14 residues. V was cut by 3 bases and J by 0 bases, with 9 bases left in between. Germline V gene lookup returns CDR1 DFQATT and CDR2 SNEGSKA (reference sequence).